The 5 T cell receptor beta chains below were found in one sample sequenced in a study of CD8+ T cells in alopecia areata. The sample's treatment: oral pan-JAK inhibitor, 5-10 mg twice daily. Investigators isolated RNA and reverse transcribed it into cDNA to act as the sequencing template. Data came from immunoSEQ multiplex PCR; TCRdb stores just in-frame clones and leaves some out. The sample yields approximately 210,000 clones, roughly 66% seen once. Sample: CD4+ T cells sorted from blood, taken at approximately week 42, from a patient treated with tofacitinib. Every receptor here comes from a human donor with alopecia areata.

The rearrangement joins TRBV7-2 to TRBJ2-7; D perhaps matches TRBD1 (6 bases). Germline values: CDR1 SGHTA, CDR2 FQGNSA. The CDR3 is 12 residues long. The V gene lost 5 bases and the J gene lost 3 bases, with 8 bases spanning the gap. The CDR3 bases are TGTGCCAGCAGCCAGACAGGCTACGAGCAGTACTTC. Amino acid sequence: CASSQTGYEQYF. Supplemented by reference TRBV7-2 and TRBJ2-7, the full variable domain reads GAGVSQSPSNKVTEKGKDVELRCDPISGHTALYWYRQSLGQGLEFLIYFQGNSAPDKSGLPSDRFSAERTGGSVSTLTIQRTQQEDSAVYLCASSQTGYEQYFGPGTRLTVT.

The gene calls are TRBV25-1 and TRBJ2-3; D uncertain. The CDR3 contains 13 residues. Germline CDR1 MGHDK, CDR2 SYGVNS. V shed 5 bases and J shed 0 bases, with 6 bases lying between them. The CDR3 loop is CASSLNSTDTQYF. CDR3 nucleotides: TGTGCCAGCAGTCTTAATAGCACAGATACGCAGTATTTT. Using reference TRBV25-1 and TRBJ2-3 for the parts outside the CDR3, the full variable domain is EADIYQTPRYLVIGTGKKITLECSQTMGHDKMYWYQQDPGMELHLIHYSYGVNSTEKGDLSSESTVSRIRTEHFPLTLESARPSHTSQYLCASSLNSTDTQYFGPGTRLTVL.

The chain has TRBV7-9 and TRBJ1-6, with D uncertain. Trimming removed 5 bases from V and 11 bases from J, with 16 bases in between. Germline CDR1 SEHNR, CDR2 FQNEAQ (reference sequence). The CDR3 sequence is 14 residues long. The DNA of the CDR3 is TGTGCCAGCAGCCCCGTCCTGGAGGCTCCACCCCTCCACTTT. It translates to CASSPVLEAPPLHF.

This clone was counted a single time. The chain combines TRBV5-1 with TRBJ2-6; D gene unclear. Trimming took 4 bases from V and 1 from J, leaving 9 bases between them. The CDR3 extends over 15 amino acids. Per germline, CDR1 SGHRS and CDR2 YFSETQ. CDR3 sequence: CASSADSSGANVLTF. The CDR3 nucleotides read TGCGCCAGCAGCGCCGATTCATCTGGGGCCAACGTCCTGACTTTC.

The chain joins TRBV7-2 to TRBJ2-3, with D possibly matching TRBD1 (6 bases). V lost 4 bases to trimming and J lost 0 bases, with 14 bases between them. The CDR3 is 16 residues long. The germline V gene encodes CDR1 SGHTA and CDR2 FQGNSA. The CDR3 loop reads CASSSRGGTSTDTQYF. In DNA form, the CDR3 reads TGTGCCAGCAGCTCCCGAGGGGGAACTAGCACAGATACGCAGTATTTT.